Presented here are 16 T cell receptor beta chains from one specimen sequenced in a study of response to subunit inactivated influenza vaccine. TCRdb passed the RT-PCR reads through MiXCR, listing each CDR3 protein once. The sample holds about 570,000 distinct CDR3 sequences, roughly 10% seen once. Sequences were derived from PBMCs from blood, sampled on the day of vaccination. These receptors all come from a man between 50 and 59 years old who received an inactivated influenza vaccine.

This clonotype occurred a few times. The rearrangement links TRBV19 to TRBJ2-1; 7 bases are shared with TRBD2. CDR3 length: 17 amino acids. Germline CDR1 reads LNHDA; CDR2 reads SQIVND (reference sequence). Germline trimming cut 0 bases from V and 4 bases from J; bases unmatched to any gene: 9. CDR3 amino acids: CASSIDLASGAYNEQFF. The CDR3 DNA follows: TGTGCCAGTAGTATAGATCTGGCAAGCGGGGCATACAATGAGCAGTTCTTC.

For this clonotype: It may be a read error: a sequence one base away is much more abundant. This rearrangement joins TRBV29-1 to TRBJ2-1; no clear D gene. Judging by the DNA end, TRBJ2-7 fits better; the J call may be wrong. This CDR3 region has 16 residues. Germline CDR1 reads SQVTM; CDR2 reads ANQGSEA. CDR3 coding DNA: TGCAGCGTTGAAGGGGCTAGACATCTCTCCTACAATGAGCAGTACTTC. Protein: CSVEGARHLSYNEQYF.

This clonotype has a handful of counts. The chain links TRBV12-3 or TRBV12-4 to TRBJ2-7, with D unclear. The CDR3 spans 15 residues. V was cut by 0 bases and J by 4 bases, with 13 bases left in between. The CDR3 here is CASSLARIVRYEQYF. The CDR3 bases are TGTGCCAGCAGTTTAGCGCGGATAGTTAGGTACGAGCAGTACTTC.

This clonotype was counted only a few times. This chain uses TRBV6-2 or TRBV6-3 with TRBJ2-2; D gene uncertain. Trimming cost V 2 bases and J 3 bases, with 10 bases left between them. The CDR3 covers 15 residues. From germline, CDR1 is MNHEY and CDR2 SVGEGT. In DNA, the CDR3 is TGTGCCAGCAGTTACCCAAATCAGTACACCGGGGAGCTGTTTTTT. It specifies CASSYPNQYTGELFF.

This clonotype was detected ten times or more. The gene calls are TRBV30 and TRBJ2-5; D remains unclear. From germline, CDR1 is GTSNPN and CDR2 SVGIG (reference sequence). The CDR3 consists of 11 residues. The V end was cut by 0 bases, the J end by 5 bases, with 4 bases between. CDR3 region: CAWSVLETQYF. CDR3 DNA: TGTGCCTGGAGTGTACTTGAGACCCAGTACTTC.

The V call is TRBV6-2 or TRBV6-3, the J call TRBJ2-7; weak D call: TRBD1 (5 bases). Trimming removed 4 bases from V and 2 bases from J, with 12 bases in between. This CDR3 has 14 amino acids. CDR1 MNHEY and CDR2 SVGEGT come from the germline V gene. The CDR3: CASSSHQGTYEQYF. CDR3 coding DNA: TGTGCCAGCAGTTCACACCAGGGAACCTACGAGCAGTACTTC.

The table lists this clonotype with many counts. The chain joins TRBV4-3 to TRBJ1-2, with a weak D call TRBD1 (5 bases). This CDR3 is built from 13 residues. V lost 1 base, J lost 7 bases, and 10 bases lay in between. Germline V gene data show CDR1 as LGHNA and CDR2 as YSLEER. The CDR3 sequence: CASSQAHGAGYTF. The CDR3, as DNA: TGCGCCAGCAGCCAAGCCCACGGGGCTGGCTACACCTTC.

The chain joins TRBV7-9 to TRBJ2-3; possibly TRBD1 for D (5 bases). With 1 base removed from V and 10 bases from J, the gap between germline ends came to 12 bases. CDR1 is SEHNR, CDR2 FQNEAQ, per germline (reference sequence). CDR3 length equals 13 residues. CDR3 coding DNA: TGTGCCAGCAGCTTAGATGGCGACAGTGCGCAGTATTTT. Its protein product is CASSLDGDSAQYF. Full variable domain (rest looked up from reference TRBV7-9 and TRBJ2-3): DTGVSQNPRHKITKRGQNVTFRCDPISEHNRLYWYRQTLGQGPEFLTYFQNEAQLEKSRLLSDRFSAERPKGSFSTLEIQRTEQGDSAMYLCASSLDGDSAQYFGPGTRLTVL.

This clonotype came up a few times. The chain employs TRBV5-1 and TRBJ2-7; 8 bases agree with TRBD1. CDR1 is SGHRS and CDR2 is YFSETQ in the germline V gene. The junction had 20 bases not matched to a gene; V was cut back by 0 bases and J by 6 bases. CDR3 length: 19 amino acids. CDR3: CASSLVGKSGGTGTSEQYF. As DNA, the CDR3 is TGCGCCAGCAGCTTGGTGGGAAAAAGTGGGGGGACAGGCACCTCCGAGCAGTACTTC.

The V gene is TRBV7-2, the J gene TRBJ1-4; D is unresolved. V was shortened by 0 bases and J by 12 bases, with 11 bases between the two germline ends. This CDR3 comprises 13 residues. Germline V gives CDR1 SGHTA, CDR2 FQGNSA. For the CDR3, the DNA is TGTGCCAGCAGCTTAGCCAACTCCCAGGAACTGTTTTTT. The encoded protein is CASSLANSQELFF.

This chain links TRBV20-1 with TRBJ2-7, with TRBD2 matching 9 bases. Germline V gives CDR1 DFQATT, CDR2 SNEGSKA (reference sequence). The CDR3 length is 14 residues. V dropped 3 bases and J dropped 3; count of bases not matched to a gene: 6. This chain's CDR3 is CSASRTSENYEQYF. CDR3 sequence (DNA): TGCAGTGCTAGTAGGACTAGCGAGAACTACGAGCAGTACTTC.

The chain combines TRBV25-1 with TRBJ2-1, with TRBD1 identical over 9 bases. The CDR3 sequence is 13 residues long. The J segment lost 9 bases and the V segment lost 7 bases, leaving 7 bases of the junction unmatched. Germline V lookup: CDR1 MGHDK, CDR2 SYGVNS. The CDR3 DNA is TGTGCCAGCACCCCGGGACAGGGCTCTGAGCAGTTCTTC. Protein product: CASTPGQGSEQFF.

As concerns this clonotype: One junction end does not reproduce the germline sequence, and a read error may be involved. The CDR3 here is CASSLGSGIVETQYF. The CDR3 nucleotides read TGCGCCAGCAGTTTGGGATCAGGGATTGTGGAGACCCAGTACTTC. The V and J genes are TRBV5-1 and TRBJ2-5, with D possibly matching TRBD1 (5 bases). This CDR3 spans 15 amino acids. The germline V gene encodes CDR1 SGHRS and CDR2 YFSETQ.

CDR3 DNA: TGTGCCAGCAGCTTACAGGGGGGAGGGACTAGCTATGAGCAGTTCTTC. Protein: CASSLQGGGTSYEQFF. The V call is TRBV7-8, the J call TRBJ2-1; 9 bases are shared with TRBD2. The CDR3 is 16 amino acids. Looked up from germline, CDR1 is SGHVS and CDR2 is FQNEAQ. J lost 8 bases, V lost 2 bases, and 10 bases had no gene match.

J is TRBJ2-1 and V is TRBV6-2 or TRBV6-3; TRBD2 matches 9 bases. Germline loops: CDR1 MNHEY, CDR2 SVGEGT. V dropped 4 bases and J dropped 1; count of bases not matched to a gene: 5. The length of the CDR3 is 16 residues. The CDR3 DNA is TGTGCCAGCAGTTCTGGGGCGGGAGGGTCCTACAATGAGCAGTTCTTC. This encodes CASSSGAGGSYNEQFF.

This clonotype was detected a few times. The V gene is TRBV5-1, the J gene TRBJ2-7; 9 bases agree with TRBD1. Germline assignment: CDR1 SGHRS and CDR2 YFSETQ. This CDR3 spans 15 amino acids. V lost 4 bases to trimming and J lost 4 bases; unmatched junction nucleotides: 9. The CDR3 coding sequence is TGCGCCAGCAGCGGGCGGACAGGGGTTTATTACGAGCAGTACTTC. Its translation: CASSGRTGVYYEQYF.